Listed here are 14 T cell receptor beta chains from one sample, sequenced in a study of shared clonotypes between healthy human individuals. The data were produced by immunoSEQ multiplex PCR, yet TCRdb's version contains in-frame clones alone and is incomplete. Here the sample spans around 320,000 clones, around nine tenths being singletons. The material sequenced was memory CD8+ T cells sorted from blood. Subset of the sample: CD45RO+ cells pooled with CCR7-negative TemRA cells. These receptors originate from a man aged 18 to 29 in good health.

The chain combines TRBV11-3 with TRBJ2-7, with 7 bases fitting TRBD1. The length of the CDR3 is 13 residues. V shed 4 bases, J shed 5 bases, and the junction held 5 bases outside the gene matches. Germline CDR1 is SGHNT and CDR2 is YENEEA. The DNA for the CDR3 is TGTGCCAGCAGCTCCGGGACAGTGGACGAGCAGTACTTC. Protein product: CASSSGTVDEQYF.

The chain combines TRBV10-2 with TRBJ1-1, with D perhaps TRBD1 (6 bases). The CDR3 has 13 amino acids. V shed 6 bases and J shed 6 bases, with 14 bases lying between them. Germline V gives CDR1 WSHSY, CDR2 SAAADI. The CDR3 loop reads CASSRTGAAEAFF. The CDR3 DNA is TGCGCCAGCAGCCGAACGGGGGCCGCTGAAGCTTTCTTT.

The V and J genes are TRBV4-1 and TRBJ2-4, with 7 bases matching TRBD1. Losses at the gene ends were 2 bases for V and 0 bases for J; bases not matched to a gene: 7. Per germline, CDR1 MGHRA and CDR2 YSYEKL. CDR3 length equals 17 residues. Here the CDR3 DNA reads TGCGCCAGCAGCCAAAACCCAGGGGGTGTAGCCAAAAACATTCAGTACTTC. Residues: CASSQNPGGVAKNIQYF.

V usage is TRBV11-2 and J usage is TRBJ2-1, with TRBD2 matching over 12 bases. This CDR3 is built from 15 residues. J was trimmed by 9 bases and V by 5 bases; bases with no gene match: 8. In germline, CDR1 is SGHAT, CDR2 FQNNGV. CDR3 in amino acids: CASSLRTSGIGEQFF. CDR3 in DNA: TGTGCCAGCAGCCTAAGGACTAGCGGGATTGGTGAGCAGTTCTTC.

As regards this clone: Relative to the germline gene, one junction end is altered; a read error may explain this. CDR3 in amino acids: CASSEDGLEQFF. In DNA, the CDR3 is TGTGCCAGCAGCGAAGACGGATTGGAGCAGTTCTTC. The chain carries TRBV2 and TRBJ2-1; D gene ambiguous. Germline CDR1 SNHLY, CDR2 FYNNEI. The CDR3 has 12 residues.

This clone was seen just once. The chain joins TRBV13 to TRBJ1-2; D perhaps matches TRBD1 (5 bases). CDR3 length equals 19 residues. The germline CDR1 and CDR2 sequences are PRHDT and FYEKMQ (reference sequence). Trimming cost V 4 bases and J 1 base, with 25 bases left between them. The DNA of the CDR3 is TGTGCCAGCAGCTCTTATGCCGACAGTGGCACAATTTTTAACTATGGCTACACCTTC. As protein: CASSSYADSGTIFNYGYTF.

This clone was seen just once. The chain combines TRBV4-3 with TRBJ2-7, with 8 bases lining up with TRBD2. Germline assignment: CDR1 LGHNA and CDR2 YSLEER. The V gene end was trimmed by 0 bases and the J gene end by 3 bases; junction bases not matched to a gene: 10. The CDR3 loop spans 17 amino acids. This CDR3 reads CASSQERFSGTIYEQYF. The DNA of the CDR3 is TGCGCCAGCAGCCAAGAAAGGTTTAGCGGGACTATCTACGAGCAGTACTTC.

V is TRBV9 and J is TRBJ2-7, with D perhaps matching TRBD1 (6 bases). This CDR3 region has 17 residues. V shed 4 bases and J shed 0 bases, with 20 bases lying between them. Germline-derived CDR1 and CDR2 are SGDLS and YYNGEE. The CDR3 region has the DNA TGTGCCAGCAGCTACTCTTCGACAGGAGAGTTCTCCTACGAGCAGTACTTC. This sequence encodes CASSYSSTGEFSYEQYF. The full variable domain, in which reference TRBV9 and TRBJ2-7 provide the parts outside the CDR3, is DSGVTQTPKHLITATGQRVTLRCSPRSGDLSVYWYQQSLDQGLQFLIQYYNGEERAKGNILERFSAQQFPDLHSELNLSSLELGDSALYFCASSYSSTGEFSYEQYFGPGTRLTVT.

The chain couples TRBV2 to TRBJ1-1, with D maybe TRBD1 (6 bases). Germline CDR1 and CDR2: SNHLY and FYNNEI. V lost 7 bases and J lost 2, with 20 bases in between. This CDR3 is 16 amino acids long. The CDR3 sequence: CASISPRGQSNTEAFF. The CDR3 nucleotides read TGTGCCAGCATTTCGCCCCGGGGGCAATCCAACACTGAAGCTTTCTTT.

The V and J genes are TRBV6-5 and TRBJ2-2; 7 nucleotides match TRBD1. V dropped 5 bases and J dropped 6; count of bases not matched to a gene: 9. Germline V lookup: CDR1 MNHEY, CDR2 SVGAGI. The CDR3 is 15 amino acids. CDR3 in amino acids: CASSQRDSLSGELFF. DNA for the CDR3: TGTGCCAGCAGTCAAAGGGACAGTCTTTCCGGGGAGCTGTTTTTT.

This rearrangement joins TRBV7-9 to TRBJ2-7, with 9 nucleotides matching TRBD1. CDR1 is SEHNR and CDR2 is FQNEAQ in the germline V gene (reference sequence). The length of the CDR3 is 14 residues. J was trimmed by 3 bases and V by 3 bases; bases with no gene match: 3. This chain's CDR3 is CASSLGTGIYEQYF. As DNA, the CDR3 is TGTGCCAGCAGCTTGGGGACAGGGATCTACGAGCAGTACTTC.

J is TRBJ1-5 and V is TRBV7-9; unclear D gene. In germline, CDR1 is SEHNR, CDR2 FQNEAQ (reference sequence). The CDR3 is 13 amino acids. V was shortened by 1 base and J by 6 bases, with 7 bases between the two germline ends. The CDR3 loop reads CASSLDEGQPQHF. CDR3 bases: TGTGCCAGCAGCTTAGATGAGGGTCAGCCCCAGCATTTT.

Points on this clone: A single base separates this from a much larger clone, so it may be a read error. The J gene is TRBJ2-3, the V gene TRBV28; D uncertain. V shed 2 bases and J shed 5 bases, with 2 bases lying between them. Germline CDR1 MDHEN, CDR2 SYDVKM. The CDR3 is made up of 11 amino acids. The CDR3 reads CASSLKDTQYF. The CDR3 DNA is TGTGCCAGCAGTTTAAAAGATACGCAGTATTTT.

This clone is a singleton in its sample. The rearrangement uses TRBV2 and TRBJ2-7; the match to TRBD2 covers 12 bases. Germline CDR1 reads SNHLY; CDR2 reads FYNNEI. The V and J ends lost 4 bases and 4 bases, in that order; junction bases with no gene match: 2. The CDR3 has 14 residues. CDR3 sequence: CASSGTSGKYEQYF. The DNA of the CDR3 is TGTGCCAGCAGTGGGACTAGCGGGAAATACGAGCAGTACTTC.